What follows are 29 T cell receptor beta chains derived from one specimen sequenced in a study. TCRdb analysed the 5' RACE reads with MiXCR anew, one entry per CDR3 protein. Of under 60,000 distinct CDR3 sequences listed, 25% to 30% are singletons. The material sequenced was naive CD4+ T cells sorted from blood. Subset denoted: naive CD4+ T cells, CD4+CD45RA+CD25-. Receptors were obtained from a female donor with breast cancer.

This CDR3 reads CASSSGYTEAFF. Here the CDR3 DNA reads TGTGCCAGCAGCTCAGGGTACACTGAAGCTTTCTTT. V usage is TRBV7-3 and J usage is TRBJ1-1, with a weak D call TRBD1 (5 bases). V shed 4 bases and J shed 3 bases, with 6 bases lying between them. The CDR3 extends over 12 amino acids. CDR1 is SGHTA and CDR2 is FQGTGA in the germline V gene.

In DNA form, the CDR3 reads TGTGCCAGCAAACCGGGACAGGGGAACACTGAAGCTTTCTTT. Translating gives CASKPGQGNTEAFF. The chain links TRBV7-2 to TRBJ1-1; the match to TRBD1 covers 9 bases. V was pared by 7 bases and J by 1 base, with 4 bases of the junction left unmatched. Germline lookup yields CDR1 SGHTA and CDR2 FQGNSA. The CDR3 is 14 amino acids.

This clonotype was seen only a few times. The chain is built from TRBV5-6 and TRBJ1-4; a possible D gene is TRBD1 (5 bases). Germline-derived CDR1 and CDR2 are SGHDT and YYEEEE. CDR3 length: 18 amino acids. Trimming shortened V by 0 bases and J by 0 bases, and 15 bases separated the two germline ends. The CDR3: CASSLGTAGPPTNEKLFF. The CDR3 nucleotides are TGTGCCAGCAGCTTGGGGACGGCGGGACCCCCAACTAATGAAAAACTGTTTTTT.

The chain has TRBV19 and TRBJ1-6, with TRBD1 as a possible D gene (5 bases). V lost 3 bases and J lost 8, with 11 bases in between. The V gene's germline CDR1 is LNHDA and CDR2 SQIVND (reference sequence). The CDR3 extends over 14 amino acids. The CDR3 reads CASSIGAGDSPLHF. The CDR3, as DNA: TGTGCCAGTAGTATCGGGGCTGGAGATTCACCCCTCCACTTT.

This clonotype has a handful of counts. The chain employs TRBV5-4 and TRBJ1-4; D ambiguous. Trimming took 4 bases from V and 10 from J, leaving 20 bases between them. Germline CDR1 is SGHNT and CDR2 is YYREEE (reference sequence). This CDR3 contains 15 residues. DNA for the CDR3: TGTGCCAGCAGCACCGATCATACACCGGACGGAAAACTGTTTTTT. It specifies CASSTDHTPDGKLFF.

The chain links TRBV5-4 to TRBJ2-6; no reliable D call. The CDR3 is made up of 15 amino acids. The V end was cut by 6 bases, the J end by 0 bases, with 10 bases between. Looked up from germline, CDR1 is SGHNT and CDR2 is YYREEE (reference sequence). The CDR3 sequence is CASTRKLSGANVLTF. For the CDR3, the DNA is TGTGCCAGCACGCGGAAACTCTCTGGGGCCAACGTCCTGACTTTC.

The V gene is TRBV29-1, the J gene TRBJ1-3; D may be TRBD1 (6 bases). The germline V and J ends were trimmed by 0 bases and 4 bases, with 13 bases remaining between them. The CDR3 is 15 residues long. CDR1 is SQVTM and CDR2 is ANQGSEA in the germline V gene. CDR3 residues: CSVEDYGGSGNTIYF. CDR3 bases: TGCAGCGTTGAAGATTATGGGGGCTCAGGAAACACCATATATTTT. The whole variable domain, remainder taken from reference TRBV29-1 and TRBJ1-3, is SAVISQKPSRDICQRGTSLTIQCQVDSQVTMMFWYRQQPGQSLTLIATANQGSEATYESGFVIDKFPISRPNLTFSTLTVSNMSPEDSSIYLCSVEDYGGSGNTIYFGEGSWLTVV.

The chain carries TRBV2 and TRBJ1-2; D remains ambiguous. This CDR3 is built from 12 residues. The V and J ends lost 4 bases and 2 bases respectively, with 5 bases between them. Per germline, CDR1 SNHLY and CDR2 FYNNEI. CDR3 amino acids: CASSGRNYGYTF. The CDR3 DNA follows: TGTGCCAGCAGTGGACGGAACTATGGCTACACCTTC.

This rearrangement joins TRBV24-1 to TRBJ2-5; possibly TRBD1 for D (6 bases). Germline V CDR1 and CDR2: KGHDR, SFDVKD. Trimming took off 4 bases at V and 5 bases at J, with 16 bases between the two ends. The CDR3 covers 15 residues. The CDR3 loop is CATSETGLGRETQYF. The CDR3 DNA follows: TGTGCCACCAGTGAGACAGGCCTGGGACGGGAGACCCAGTACTTC.

This clonotype has only a few counts. The chain carries TRBV5-4 and TRBJ2-2; 8 bases are shared with TRBD1. Germline CDR1 and CDR2: SGHNT and YYREEE (reference sequence). This CDR3 comprises 15 residues. The J segment lost 7 bases and the V segment lost 3 bases, leaving 8 bases of the junction unmatched. The CDR3 DNA sequence: TGTGCCAGCAGCTCGACGACAGGGGAACACGGGGAGCTGTTTTTT. This sequence encodes CASSSTTGEHGELFF.

This CDR3 reads CSVAKSSGSGEQYF. The CDR3 DNA reads TGCAGCGTTGCGAAGTCTAGCGGGAGCGGTGAGCAGTATTTT. This sequence joins TRBV29-1 and TRBJ2-3; 10 bases are a match to TRBD2. J was trimmed by 11 bases and V by 4 bases; bases with no gene match: 12. CDR1 and CDR2 from the germline V gene are SQVTM and ANQGSEA. The CDR3 is made up of 14 amino acids.

The rearrangement uses TRBV20-1 and TRBJ1-1; D call uncertain. Per the germline V gene, CDR1 is DFQATT and CDR2 is SNEGSKA (reference sequence). V lost 7 bases, J lost 0 bases, and 12 bases lay in between. The CDR3 totals 13 residues. For the CDR3, the DNA is TGCAGTGGGCCCCACCAAGTGAACACTGAAGCTTTCTTT. Protein: CSGPHQVNTEAFF.

On this clonotype itself: At one boundary the junction diverges from the germline segment, which might be a read error. V gene TRBV6-6 combines with J gene TRBJ1-1, with a weak D call TRBD1 (5 bases). CDR1 and CDR2 from the germline V gene are MNHNY and SVGAGI (reference sequence). The CDR3 is 13 amino acids. CDR3 nucleotides: TGTGCCAGCAGTTTCAGGGCGAACACTGAAACTTTCTTT. Protein product: CASSFRANTETFF.

This clonotype was counted ten times or more. The genes are TRBV9 and TRBJ1-5; a weak D match, TRBD1 (6 bases). The CDR3 totals 14 residues. V was pared by 0 bases and J by 7 bases, with 11 bases between. Germline assignment: CDR1 SGDLS and CDR2 YYNGEE. The CDR3 DNA sequence: TGTGCCAGCAGCGTAGACAGGGAGGGGCAGCCCCAGCATTTT. Translated, it gives CASSVDREGQPQHF.

This chain uses TRBV28 with TRBJ2-7; perhaps TRBD1 as D (6 bases). V shed 7 bases and J shed 0 bases, with 13 bases lying between them. The CDR3 is 14 amino acids. Germline CDR1 is MDHEN and CDR2 is SYDVKM. CDR3 coding DNA: TGTGCCAGCATAAGGTCAGGGGCCTCCTACGAGCAGTACTTC. It translates to CASIRSGASYEQYF.

CDR3 sequence (DNA): TGTGCCAGCAGTTCCTGGGACAGGGACTACAATGAGCAGTTCTTC. Protein: CASSSWDRDYNEQFF. V and J are TRBV28 and TRBJ2-1, with 9 bases identical to TRBD1. The germline V gene encodes CDR1 MDHEN and CDR2 SYDVKM. The CDR3 covers 15 residues. Trimming removed 4 bases from V and 3 bases from J; junction bases left unmatched: 4.

The sample holds a few counts of this clonotype. The rearrangement uses TRBV6-6 and TRBJ2-7; 9 bases are shared with TRBD1. J gave up 7 bases and V 2 bases, and 9 bases lay outside the gene matches. This CDR3 comprises 15 residues. Germline assignment: CDR1 MNHNY and CDR2 SVGAGI (reference sequence). This CDR3 reads CASSYPGQGGGEQYF. In DNA, the CDR3 is TGTGCCAGCAGTTACCCGGGACAGGGAGGTGGGGAGCAGTACTTC.

In its sample, this clonotype is medium-sized. The gene calls are TRBV20-1 and TRBJ1-1, with a possible D match to TRBD1 (5 bases). The CDR3 sequence is 13 residues long. CDR1 DFQATT and CDR2 SNEGSKA come from the germline V gene (reference sequence). With 6 bases removed from V and 7 bases from J, the gap between germline ends came to 18 bases. CDR3 amino acids: CSAAGQKTDEAFF. CDR3 coding DNA: TGCAGTGCAGCCGGACAAAAAACTGATGAAGCTTTCTTT.

This clonotype was observed a handful of times. This chain uses TRBV19 with TRBJ2-1, with D possibly being TRBD1 (5 bases). There are 14 residues in the CDR3. Deletions cut 3 bases from V and 3 bases from J, with 9 bases between. Per the germline V gene, CDR1 is LNHDA and CDR2 is SQIVND (reference sequence). In DNA form, the CDR3 reads TGTGCCAGTAGTATCAGGGCCATCTACAATGAGCAGTTCTTC. Protein product: CASSIRAIYNEQFF.

This sequence joins TRBV7-2 and TRBJ1-2; 9 bases agree with TRBD1. The CDR3 spans 15 residues. Trimming at V came to 5 bases and at J to 4 bases, leaving 8 bases not matched to a gene. From germline, CDR1 is SGHTA and CDR2 FQGNSA. CDR3 sequence reads: CASSPDGTGPYGYTF. CDR3 in DNA: TGTGCCAGCAGCCCCGACGGGACAGGGCCCTATGGCTACACCTTC.

This clonotype has a handful of counts. V gene TRBV4-1 combines with J gene TRBJ2-5, with D perhaps TRBD1 (5 bases). From germline, CDR1 is MGHRA and CDR2 YSYEKL. The CDR3 sequence is 12 residues long. V was trimmed by 8 bases and J by 0 bases, leaving 7 bases between them. The CDR3 sequence: CASGHNQETQYF. As DNA, the CDR3 is TGCGCCAGCGGACACAACCAAGAGACCCAGTACTTC.

The gene calls are TRBV5-1 and TRBJ2-4; the match to TRBD2 covers 12 bases. The trim removed 5 bases at V and 6 bases at J, leaving 9 bases unmatched. Germline V lookup: CDR1 SGHRS, CDR2 YFSETQ. There are 16 residues in the CDR3. The CDR3 region is CASRTSGSRKGNIQYF. The CDR3 coding sequence is TGCGCCAGCAGGACTAGCGGGAGCCGAAAAGGAAACATTCAGTACTTC.

The chain uses TRBV19 and TRBJ1-4, with 8 positions matching TRBD1. Looked up from germline, CDR1 is LNHDA and CDR2 is SQIVND (reference sequence). The CDR3 has 16 residues. Trimming at V came to 6 bases and at J to 10 bases, leaving 16 bases not matched to a gene. CDR3 coding DNA: TGTGCCAGTAGCAAGAAATCCGGGACAGGAGAGGTAAAACTGTTTTTT. It yields the protein CASSKKSGTGEVKLFF.

This clonotype was picked up many times. This chain uses TRBV5-1 with TRBJ1-2; D uncertain. This CDR3 comprises 16 residues. In germline, CDR1 is SGHRS, CDR2 YFSETQ. The V gene lost 4 bases and the J gene lost 0 bases, with 16 bases spanning the gap. DNA of the CDR3: TGCGCCAGCAGCCCTGGGCCGCCGGCGGCTAACTATGGCTACACCTTC. Amino acid sequence: CASSPGPPAANYGYTF. Drawing the rest from reference TRBV5-1 and TRBJ1-2, the complete variable domain is KAGVTQTPRYLIKTRGQQVTLSCSPISGHRSVSWYQQTPGQGLQFLFEYFSETQRNKGNFPGRFSGRQFSNSRSEMNVSTLELGDSALYLCASSPGPPAANYGYTFGSGTRLTVV.

This clonotype is labeled medium-sized. The rearrangement uses TRBV28 and TRBJ1-1; 8 nucleotides agree with TRBD1. V was pared by 2 bases and J by 10 bases, with 6 bases of the junction left unmatched. The CDR3 consists of 13 residues. Per the germline V gene, CDR1 is MDHEN and CDR2 is SYDVKM. Here the CDR3 DNA reads TGTGCCAGCAGTTTAGGCAGGGGGCGCGGAGCTTTCTTT. Its protein product is CASSLGRGRGAFF.

The rearrangement joins TRBV7-9 to TRBJ2-7; D uncertain. Germline CDR1 reads SEHNR; CDR2 reads FQNEAQ (reference sequence). V was cut by 1 base and J by 2 bases, with 9 bases left in between. The CDR3 has 14 residues. CDR3 residues: CASSLEGQTYEQYF. The CDR3 nucleotides are TGTGCCAGCAGCTTAGAAGGGCAGACCTACGAGCAGTACTTC.

In regard to this clonotype: This may arise from a read error, as a much more abundant clone is one base away. The CDR3 here is CATSGERSNEQFF. DNA of the CDR3: TGTGCCACCAGCGGCGAAAGGAGCAATGAGCAGTTCTTC. The chain links TRBV15 to TRBJ2-1, with D unresolved. Germline V gene sequence: CDR1 LNHNV, CDR2 YYDKDF (reference sequence). This CDR3 is built from 13 residues. Trimming took off 5 bases at V and 6 bases at J, with 11 bases between the two ends.

V gene TRBV5-1 combines with J gene TRBJ2-3; tentatively, D is TRBD2 (7 bases). The V gene lost 6 bases and the J gene lost 1 base, with 18 bases spanning the gap. This CDR3 has 16 residues. Germline CDR1 reads SGHRS; CDR2 reads YFSETQ. CDR3 in amino acids: CASTIKGGSRTDTQYF. CDR3 DNA sequence: TGCGCCAGCACCATTAAGGGGGGGAGCCGCACAGATACGCAGTATTTT. The entire variable domain, with the rest obtained from reference TRBV5-1 and TRBJ2-3, is as follows: KAGVTQTPRYLIKTRGQQVTLSCSPISGHRSVSWYQQTPGQGLQFLFEYFSETQRNKGNFPGRFSGRQFSNSRSEMNVSTLELGDSALYLCASTIKGGSRTDTQYFGPGTRLTVL.

This clonotype was detected only a few times. V is TRBV7-3 and J is TRBJ2-5; a weak D match, TRBD1 (5 bases). The V end lost 5 bases, the J end lost 1 base, and 11 bases lay between the germline ends. From germline, CDR1 is SGHTA and CDR2 FQGTGA. The CDR3 is 14 amino acids. CDR3 in DNA: TGTGCCAGCAGCCCCTCTAGGGGCCAAGAGACCCAGTACTTC. Translated, it gives CASSPSRGQETQYF. Full variable domain (outside the CDR3, taken from reference TRBV7-3 and TRBJ2-5): GAGVSQTPSNKVTEKGKYVELRCDPISGHTALYWYRQSLGQGPEFLIYFQGTGAADDSGLPNDRFFAVRPEGSVSTLKIQRTERGDSAVYLCASSPSRGQETQYFGPGTRLLVL.